A selection of T cell receptor beta chains follows, all from one sample in a study of T cells in Graves' hyperthyroidism and ophthalmopathy. TCRdb passed the multiplex PCR reads through MiXCR, listing each CDR3 protein once. The table includes 400,000 to 500,000 distinct CDR3 sequences, around 14% detected once. Sequencing input: blood. These receptors were taken from a woman aged 18-29 years with Graves' hyperthyroidism. The CDR3 runs from the conserved cysteine through the conserved F or W. D genes are given only for firm matches. For some rows the clone size is stated as once, few or many, or as a class when expanded; others skip it.

J gene: TRBJ2-5; D gene: -; V gene: TRBV7-8; clone size: few; CDR3 DNA: TGTGCCAGCAGCATTAATAGTGGGATCCGGGCTAAAGAGACCCAGTACTTC; CDR3 protein: CASSINSGIRAKETQYF
J gene: TRBJ1-2; D gene: -; V gene: TRBV7-9; clone size: many; CDR3 DNA: TGTGCCAGCAGCTTATTGGGAGGCGGCTACACCTTC; CDR3 protein: CASSLLGGGYTF
J gene: TRBJ2-7; D gene: TRBD2; V gene: TRBV7-2; clone size: many; CDR3 DNA: TGTGCCAGCAGCCCCTGGACTAGCGGGCCCTACGAGCAGTACTTC; CDR3 protein: CASSPWTSGPYEQYF
J gene: TRBJ2-1; D gene: TRBD1; V gene: TRBV5-1; clone size: few; CDR3 DNA: TGCGCCAGCAGCTTGCTCGGGACAGGTGAATCGAATGAGCAGTTCTTC; CDR3 protein: CASSLLGTGESNEQFF
J gene: TRBJ2-1; D gene: TRBD2; V gene: TRBV7-3; clone size: many; CDR3 DNA: TGTGCCAGCAGCTTCCGACTAGCGGGACGATATGAGCAGTTCTTC; CDR3 protein: CASSFRLAGRYEQFF
J gene: TRBJ2-2; D gene: TRBD2; V gene: TRBV30; clone size: many; CDR3 DNA: TGTGCCTGGAAAAGACTAGCGGGAGTCACCGGGGAGCTGTTTTTT; CDR3 protein: CAWKRLAGVTGELFF
J gene: TRBJ1-2; D gene: TRBD1; V gene: TRBV30; clone size: many; CDR3 DNA: TGTGCCTGGAGTGTACCTCGGACAGGGCGGAACTATGGCTACACCTTC; CDR3 protein: CAWSVPRTGRNYGYTF
J gene: TRBJ2-4; D gene: -; V gene: TRBV25-1; clone size: -; CDR3 DNA: TGTGCCAGCAGCGCCACCCCCGGGTCCAAAAACATTCAGTACTTC; CDR3 protein: CASSATPGSKNIQYF
J gene: TRBJ2-1; D gene: -; V gene: TRBV7-9; clone size: -; CDR3 DNA: TGTGCCAGCAGCCTCCGGGTAGGTCTAGCAGGCGGGAATGAGCAGTTCTTC; CDR3 protein: CASSLRVGLAGGNEQFF
J gene: TRBJ2-2; D gene: TRBD1; V gene: TRBV19; clone size: many; CDR3 DNA: TGTGCCAGTAAACACGCCAGGGGGCGCTCCGGGGAGCTGTTTTTT; CDR3 protein: CASKHARGRSGELFF
J gene: TRBJ2-1; D gene: -; V gene: TRBV5-1; clone size: many; CDR3 DNA: TGCGCCAGCAGCTTGGCCGGGGCCGAGAGCAATGAGCAGTTCTTC; CDR3 protein: CASSLAGAESNEQFF
J gene: TRBJ1-5; D gene: TRBD1; V gene: TRBV7-8; clone size: few; CDR3 DNA: TGTGCCAGCAGCAGTGGGACAGGCGAAGGTCAGCCCCAGCATTTT; CDR3 protein: CASSSGTGEGQPQHF
J gene: TRBJ2-7; D gene: -; V gene: TRBV12-3/TRBV12-4; clone size: many; CDR3 DNA: TGTGCCAGCAAGCCGGCCACCCCGGAAGAGCAGTACTTC; CDR3 protein: CASKPATPEEQYF
J gene: TRBJ1-5; D gene: -; V gene: TRBV5-1; clone size: many; CDR3 DNA: TGCGCCAGCAGCATCGACACTAGCAATCAGCCCCAGCATTTT; CDR3 protein: CASSIDTSNQPQHF
J gene: TRBJ2-1; D gene: TRBD2; V gene: TRBV12-3/TRBV12-4; clone size: many; CDR3 DNA: TGTGCCAGCAGTCCCGGGAGGGGCCGGAGAAATAAGCAGTTCTTC; CDR3 protein: CASSPGRGRRNKQFF
J gene: TRBJ1-6; D gene: -; V gene: TRBV9; clone size: -; CDR3 DNA: TGTGCCAGCAGCGTAGCTTCCAGGGAATCACCCCTCCACTTT; CDR3 protein: CASSVASRESPLHF
J gene: TRBJ2-3; D gene: -; V gene: TRBV30; clone size: few; CDR3 DNA: TGTGCCTGGAGTGTAGAGACAGCAGATACGCAGTATTTT; CDR3 protein: CAWSVETADTQYF
J gene: TRBJ1-1; D gene: TRBD1; V gene: TRBV11-2; clone size: many; CDR3 DNA: TGTGCCAGCAGCCTTAGGTGGGGGGACAGGGTAGCTTTCTTT; CDR3 protein: CASSLRWGDRVAFF
J gene: TRBJ2-1; D gene: -; V gene: TRBV30; clone size: many; CDR3 DNA: TGTGCCTGGAGTCCCGTTGCGGCATACAATGAGCAGTTCTTC; CDR3 protein: CAWSPVAAYNEQFF
J gene: TRBJ1-2; D gene: -; V gene: TRBV7-9; clone size: few; CDR3 DNA: TGTGCCAGCAGCCGAGAGGGGGGCTATGGCTACACCTTC; CDR3 protein: CASSREGGYGYTF
J gene: TRBJ2-5; D gene: -; V gene: TRBV7-9; clone size: few; CDR3 DNA: TGTGCCAGCAGCCCCGGTGGGGCTTTGACCGAAGAGACCCAGTACTTC; CDR3 protein: CASSPGGALTEETQYF
J gene: TRBJ1-2; D gene: -; V gene: TRBV7-8; clone size: many; CDR3 DNA: TGTGCCAGCAGCTTAACGGCAGGGACCATCTATGGCTACACCTTC; CDR3 protein: CASSLTAGTIYGYTF
J gene: TRBJ1-1; D gene: -; V gene: TRBV27; clone size: many; CDR3 DNA: TGTGCCAGCAGTTTTGGGCAAAGAGCTTTCTTT; CDR3 protein: CASSFGQRAFF
J gene: TRBJ2-7; D gene: -; V gene: TRBV4-1; clone size: -; CDR3 DNA: TGCGCCAGCAGCCATAAAACAGGTGATTCCTACGAGCAGTACTTC; CDR3 protein: CASSHKTGDSYEQYF
J gene: TRBJ2-3; D gene: -; V gene: TRBV6-2/TRBV6-3; clone size: few; CDR3 DNA: TGTGCCAGCAGGCGACTGGGGAGGGATACGCAGTATTTT; CDR3 protein: CASRRLGRDTQYF
J gene: TRBJ2-1; D gene: TRBD2; V gene: TRBV2; clone size: many; CDR3 DNA: TGTGCCAGCAGTTATATAGCGGGAGGGCCTGATGAGCAGTTCTTC; CDR3 protein: CASSYIAGGPDEQFF
J gene: TRBJ2-1; D gene: TRBD2; V gene: TRBV6-5; clone size: -; CDR3 DNA: TGTGCCAGCAGTTCGCGACTAGCGGGAGGGCCGGGTTCCTACAATGAGCAGTTCTTC; CDR3 protein: CASSSRLAGGPGSYNEQFF
J gene: TRBJ2-1; D gene: TRBD2; V gene: TRBV6-1; clone size: -; CDR3 DNA: TGTGCCAGCAGTGAGACTAGCGGGAAGAGCAATGAGCAGTTCTTC; CDR3 protein: CASSETSGKSNEQFF
J gene: TRBJ2-7; D gene: TRBD2; V gene: TRBV27; clone size: many; CDR3 DNA: TGTGCCAGCAGTTTCGAGCGGGAGAGCTCCTACGAGCAGTACTTC; CDR3 protein: CASSFERESSYEQYF
J gene: TRBJ2-4; D gene: TRBD2; V gene: TRBV12-3/TRBV12-4; clone size: many; CDR3 DNA: TGTGCCAGCACCTCATCCTTAGCGGGAGGAAACATTCAGTACTTC; CDR3 protein: CASTSSLAGGNIQYF
J gene: TRBJ1-1; D gene: TRBD1; V gene: TRBV19; clone size: -; CDR3 DNA: TGTGCCAGTAGTATAGTTCAAGACAGGGAGGTTGAAGCTTTCTTT; CDR3 protein: CASSIVQDREVEAFF
J gene: TRBJ2-1; D gene: -; V gene: TRBV9; clone size: many; CDR3 DNA: TGTGCCAGCAGCATAGGAGGGGGGGAAAATGAGCAGTTCTTC; CDR3 protein: CASSIGGGENEQFF
J gene: TRBJ1-2; D gene: -; V gene: TRBV19; clone size: -; CDR3 DNA: TGTGCCAGTAGTATAGCCGCCGTGAACTATGGCTACACCTTC; CDR3 protein: CASSIAAVNYGYTF
J gene: TRBJ2-2; D gene: -; V gene: TRBV27; clone size: -; CDR3 DNA: TGTGCCAGCAGTCCTAGCCAGGGGTTTCACACCGGGGAGCTGTTTTTT; CDR3 protein: CASSPSQGFHTGELFF
J gene: TRBJ2-1; D gene: -; V gene: TRBV6-5; clone size: few; CDR3 DNA: TGTGCCAGCAGTTACTCGAGGGGCTACAATGAGCAGTTCTTC; CDR3 protein: CASSYSRGYNEQFF
J gene: TRBJ2-7; D gene: TRBD1; V gene: TRBV28; clone size: -; CDR3 DNA: TGTGCCAGCAGTTCCTCGTCGGGACAGGGGCGGTACGAGCAGTACTTC; CDR3 protein: CASSSSSGQGRYEQYF
J gene: TRBJ2-1; D gene: TRBD2; V gene: TRBV27; clone size: many; CDR3 DNA: TGTGCCAGCAGTTTAGGGACTAGCGGGAGTGGAGAGCAGTTCTTC; CDR3 protein: CASSLGTSGSGEQFF
J gene: TRBJ2-1; D gene: -; V gene: TRBV3-1; clone size: many; CDR3 DNA: TGTGCCAGCAGCCAATCCGGGACGCCATTTACCTACAATGAGCAGTTCTTC; CDR3 protein: CASSQSGTPFTYNEQFF
J gene: TRBJ1-4; D gene: -; V gene: TRBV2; clone size: many; CDR3 DNA: TGTGCCAGCAAGGCGGGGGTGGGAGAAAAACTGTTTTTT; CDR3 protein: CASKAGVGEKLFF
J gene: TRBJ2-6; D gene: -; V gene: TRBV10-2; clone size: many; CDR3 DNA: TGCGCCAGCGGGTCGAGCTCTGGGGCCAACGTCCTGACTTTC; CDR3 protein: CASGSSSGANVLTF
J gene: TRBJ1-1; D gene: -; V gene: TRBV6-1; clone size: -; CDR3 DNA: TGTGCCAGCAGTCTCACAAACATGAACACTGAAGCTTTCTTT; CDR3 protein: CASSLTNMNTEAFF
J gene: TRBJ2-2; D gene: -; V gene: TRBV19; clone size: many; CDR3 DNA: TGTGCCAGTAGTAATGCCGTTAGCACCGGGGAGCTGTTTTTT; CDR3 protein: CASSNAVSTGELFF